The 24 T cell receptor beta chains listed next were all sequenced from one sample in a study of lymphopenia after photon versus proton radiotherapy. The table came from immunoSEQ multiplex PCR; TCRdb's copy has only in-frame clones and leaves some out. In the table there are about 160,000 clones, more than 85% of which are singletons. Sequences were derived from peripheral blood, sampled from a patient treated with photon-based radiotherapy. All receptors come from a man in his fifties with gastric cancer.

The chain links TRBV19 to TRBJ1-4; D perhaps matches TRBD1 (5 bases). The CDR3 totals 13 residues. Germline CDR1 is LNHDA and CDR2 is SQIVND (reference sequence). V was trimmed by 6 bases and J by 4 bases, leaving 9 bases between them. The CDR3: CASRGHLNEKLFF. The CDR3, as DNA: TGTGCCAGTAGAGGACACCTTAATGAAAAACTGTTTTTT.

By frequency in the sample, this clone is medium-sized. The rearrangement joins TRBV5-1 to TRBJ2-1; D is unresolved. Trimming took 0 bases from V and 2 from J, leaving 9 bases between them. Germline-derived CDR1 and CDR2 are SGHRS and YFSETQ. The length of the CDR3 is 15 residues. CDR3 DNA: TGCGCCAGCAGCTTGGACTTGGCACCCTACAATGAGCAGTTCTTC. It encodes CASSLDLAPYNEQFF. The full variable domain, in which reference TRBV5-1 and TRBJ2-1 provide the parts outside the CDR3, is KAGVTQTPRYLIKTRGQQVTLSCSPISGHRSVSWYQQTPGQGLQFLFEYFSETQRNKGNFPGRFSGRQFSNSRSEMNVSTLELGDSALYLCASSLDLAPYNEQFFGPGTRLTVL.

The DNA of the CDR3 is TGTGCCAGCAGCCCCGCAGGTGGGCTAGCGGGCGGACCCTACTTC. Amino acids: CASSPAGGLAGGPYF. The chain is built from TRBV9 and TRBJ2-7, with 8 bases fitting TRBD2. V trimming: 4 bases; J trimming: 13 bases; junction bases outside the gene matches: 19. Germline-derived CDR1 and CDR2 are SGDLS and YYNGEE. The CDR3 loop spans 15 amino acids.

This clone was detected only a few times. The chain recombines TRBV10-1 with TRBJ1-1, with 8 bases lining up with TRBD1. After removal of 4 bases from V and 1 base from J, the junction contained 14 bases not matched to a gene. CDR1 WNHNN and CDR2 SYGVQD come from the germline V gene (reference sequence). The CDR3 extends over 18 amino acids. The CDR3 DNA reads as TGCGCCAGCAGTGCGGGCAGGGGGCAACGTATTTCGAACACTGAAGCTTTCTTT. Translation gives CASSAGRGQRISNTEAFF.

The rearrangement joins TRBV4-1 to TRBJ2-7, with 14 bases fitting TRBD2. Germline V lookup: CDR1 MGHRA, CDR2 YSYEKL. The ends lost 4 bases at V and 3 bases at J; junction bases unmatched: 14. The CDR3 spans 19 residues. The CDR3 nucleotides read TGCGCCAGCAGCCCATCTCCTAGGACTAGCGGGAGGCTGGGCTACGAGCAGTACTTC. This encodes CASSPSPRTSGRLGYEQYF.

V gene TRBV5-1 combines with J gene TRBJ2-3; 10 nucleotides line up with TRBD2. V was pared by 4 bases and J by 0 bases, with 2 bases of the junction left unmatched. The CDR3 runs to 15 residues. The germline gives CDR1 SGHRS, CDR2 YFSETQ. The DNA for the CDR3 is TGCGCCAGCAGCATAGCGGGGGGCAGCACAGATACGCAGTATTTT. This codes for CASSIAGGSTDTQYF.

V and J are TRBV2 and TRBJ1-3; no firm D call. CDR3 length: 12 residues. Germline-derived CDR1 and CDR2 are SNHLY and FYNNEI. Trimming stripped 6 bases from V and 6 bases from J, with 9 bases between. As DNA, the CDR3 is TGTGCCAGCAGGGAGCCGGAAAACACCATATATTTT. It encodes CASREPENTIYF.

The rearrangement joins TRBV7-6 to TRBJ1-3, with 10 bases matching TRBD1. CDR3 length equals 16 residues. After removal of 3 bases from V and 8 bases from J, the junction contained 10 bases not matched to a gene. Germline CDR1 reads SGHVS; CDR2 reads FNYEAQ. The CDR3 here is CASSFQPGQGGDTIYF. The CDR3 coding sequence is TGTGCCAGCAGCTTCCAGCCCGGACAGGGGGGAGACACCATATATTTT.

The V gene is TRBV4-2, the J gene TRBJ2-1, with no clear D. CDR1 is LGHNA, CDR2 YNFKEQ, per germline. CDR3 length: 14 residues. V was trimmed by 2 bases and J by 7 bases, leaving 12 bases between them. CDR3 coding DNA: TGTGCCAGCAGCCAATTTCTGGACCGTAATGAGCAGTTCTTC. Protein product: CASSQFLDRNEQFF.

The chain employs TRBV25-1 and TRBJ1-3; the D is unclear. Germline assignment: CDR1 MGHDK and CDR2 SYGVNS. The CDR3 contains 15 residues. Trimming took 2 bases from V and 0 from J, leaving 8 bases between them. The CDR3 spells CASSEPGISGNTIYF. As DNA, the CDR3 is TGTGCCAGCAGTGAACCGGGGATCTCTGGAAACACCATATATTTT.

The chain recombines TRBV13 with TRBJ2-1, with TRBD1 identical over 8 bases. Germline V gene lookup returns CDR1 PRHDT and CDR2 FYEKMQ (reference sequence). J gave up 8 bases and V 0 bases, and 3 bases lay outside the gene matches. The CDR3 runs to 14 residues. The CDR3 here is CASSLGQGAYEQFF. The CDR3 DNA follows: TGTGCCAGCAGCTTAGGGCAGGGGGCATATGAGCAGTTCTTC.

The rearrangement uses TRBV9 and TRBJ2-2; 11 bases fit TRBD2. The junction had 8 bases not matched to a gene; V was cut back by 3 bases and J by 4 bases. Germline CDR1 is SGDLS and CDR2 is YYNGEE. CDR3 length: 17 amino acids. The chain's CDR3 is CASSDRLAGKGTGELFF. The CDR3 DNA is TGTGCCAGCAGCGACCGACTAGCGGGAAAGGGCACCGGGGAGCTGTTTTTT.

The chain combines TRBV6-5 with TRBJ1-1; D is unclear. Germline V lookup: CDR1 MNHEY, CDR2 SVGAGI. This CDR3 is 11 amino acids long. V was clipped by 8 bases and J by 7 bases, with 11 bases between them. The CDR3 DNA reads TGTGCCAGCGGGTCCCGGGGTGAAGCTTTCTTT. This sequence encodes CASGSRGEAFF.

This clone was detected once. The chain is built from TRBV29-1 and TRBJ2-1; 10 positions match TRBD2. The CDR3 contains 15 residues. V dropped 4 bases and J dropped 2; count of bases not matched to a gene: 5. Germline CDR1 and CDR2: SQVTM and ANQGSEA. DNA for the CDR3: TGCAGCGTTGCTTTTCTAGCGGGAGCCTACAATGAGCAGTTCTTC. It specifies CSVAFLAGAYNEQFF.

This chain joins TRBV4-3 and TRBJ2-7; D may correspond to TRBD1 or TRBD2 (5 bases each). V was pared by 2 bases and J by 0 bases, with 11 bases between. CDR3 size: 15 residues. In germline, CDR1 is LGHNA, CDR2 YSLEER. The CDR3 region is CASSQKTGLSYEQYF. The CDR3 DNA follows: TGCGCCAGCAGCCAAAAAACAGGACTCTCCTACGAGCAGTACTTC.

V and J are TRBV11-2 and TRBJ2-7, with TRBD1 matching over 7 bases. The CDR3 length is 15 residues. The V gene end was trimmed by 1 base and the J gene end by 5 bases; junction bases not matched to a gene: 8. The germline gives CDR1 SGHAT, CDR2 FQNNGV. The CDR3 bases are TGTGCCAGCAGCTTAGCTGGGACAGTGGGCCACGAGCAGTACTTC. Translating it yields CASSLAGTVGHEQYF.

This clone was detected a few times. The J gene is TRBJ1-4, the V gene TRBV4-1; maybe TRBD1 (6 bases). The V end lost 2 bases, the J end lost 7 bases, and 8 bases lay between the germline ends. This CDR3 contains 13 residues. The germline V gene has CDR1 MGHRA and CDR2 YSYEKL. The CDR3 nucleotides read TGCGCCAGCAGCCAACTCAGGGGTGAAAAACTGTTTTTT. Translation gives CASSQLRGEKLFF.

V gene TRBV28 combines with J gene TRBJ1-1; 7 bases map to TRBD1. The CDR3 totals 14 residues. V shed 6 bases and J 1 base; nucleotides not matched to a gene: 5. Germline CDR1 and CDR2: MDHEN and SYDVKM. In nucleotides, the CDR3 is TGTGCCAGCAGGCCCCAGGGGGGGAACACTGAAGCTTTCTTT. Translated: CASRPQGGNTEAFF.

V gene TRBV11-3 combines with J gene TRBJ2-1; TRBD2 agrees at 9 bases. V dropped 2 bases and J dropped 2; count of bases not matched to a gene: 4. Germline V gene sequence: CDR1 SGHNT, CDR2 YENEEA. This CDR3 contains 16 residues. CDR3 sequence (DNA): TGTGCCAGCAGCTTATTTGGCGGGAGGGCCTACAATGAGCAGTTCTTC. Protein product: CASSLFGGRAYNEQFF.

V gene TRBV7-8 combines with J gene TRBJ2-2; maybe TRBD1 (6 bases). This CDR3 has 16 amino acids. Germline V CDR1 and CDR2: SGHVS, FQNEAQ. Trimming left V 4 bases short and J 0 bases short, with 12 bases between. The CDR3 region is CASSSRGTTNTGELFF. DNA for the CDR3: TGTGCCAGCAGCTCTAGGGGGACCACGAACACCGGGGAGCTGTTTTTT. Filled out from reference TRBV7-8 and TRBJ2-2, the complete variable domain reads GAGVSQSPRYKVAKRGQDVALRCDPISGHVSLFWYQQALGQGPEFLTYFQNEAQLDKSGLPSDRFFAERPEGSVSTLKIQRTQQEDSAVYLCASSSRGTTNTGELFFGEGSRLTVL.

The chain is built from TRBV28 and TRBJ2-5, with D possibly being TRBD1 (6 bases). V lost 3 bases and J 3 bases, leaving 11 bases between the germline ends. The CDR3 runs to 14 residues. Germline values: CDR1 MDHEN, CDR2 SYDVKM. As DNA, the CDR3 is TGTGCCAGCAGTTTGCCAGGGGCTAAAGAGACCCAGTACTTC. Translated: CASSLPGAKETQYF.

This sequence joins TRBV21-1 and TRBJ2-5; the table names TRBD1, a call not compared with the DNA. TRBV21-1 is termed a pseudogene. The CDR3 extends over 20 amino acids. The CDR3 DNA follows: TGTGCCAGCAGCAAAGCGCTAAGGGACAGGGGGCCTGCTAAAGAAGAGACCCAGTACTTC. Translated: CASSKALRDRGPAKEETQYF.

V and J are TRBV19 and TRBJ2-2; 12 nucleotides agree with TRBD2. The CDR3 extends over 16 amino acids. The V and J ends lost 3 bases and 5 bases, in that order; junction bases with no gene match: 4. In germline, CDR1 is LNHDA, CDR2 SQIVND (reference sequence). CDR3 sequence (DNA): TGTGCCAGTAGTATTGGGACTAGCGGGCGTACCGGGGAGCTGTTTTTT. Its protein product is CASSIGTSGRTGELFF.

The DNA of the CDR3 is TGTGCCAGCAGCTTAGGGACTGGTCTAGCCAAAAACATTCAGTACTTC. Protein: CASSLGTGLAKNIQYF. J is TRBJ2-4 and V is TRBV7-6, with D possibly being TRBD2 (5 bases). Trimming took 1 base from V and 0 from J, leaving 10 bases between them. Germline V gene sequence: CDR1 SGHVS, CDR2 FNYEAQ. The CDR3 consists of 16 residues.